A selection of T cell receptor beta chains follows, all from one sample in a study of technical replicates of blood from a handful of donors. Assay: immunoSEQ multiplex PCR; the TCRdb copy retains only in-frame clones and omits some. The table records about 66,000 clones, around 87% of them present only once. The sample taken for sequencing was PBMCs. The receptors were sampled from a human donor in good health. Some clones in this sample may be carry-over from other donors' samples. Both conserved end residues are part of each CDR3. D genes are given only for firm matches. The size of a clone is reported for some rows only, either as once, few or many, or as a class for expanded clones.

TRBV19	TRBJ1-1	.	TRBD1	CASNRGGGTEAFF	TGTGCCAGTAACAGGGGGGGAGGCACTGAAGCTTTCTTT
TRBV2	TRBJ2-7	.	.	CASSDQKKQGNEQYF	TGTGCCAGCAGTGATCAAAAAAAACAGGGAAACGAGCAGTACTTC
TRBV18	TRBJ1-1	.	TRBD1	CASSRGQGRTEAFF	TGTGCCAGCTCACGAGGACAGGGTCGCACTGAAGCTTTCTTT
TRBV4-2	TRBJ2-7	.	.	CASSQEGDIGEQYF	TGTGCCAGCAGCCAAGAAGGTGACATAGGAGAGCAGTACTTC
TRBV18	TRBJ2-2	.	TRBD2	CASSPREAGGTNTGELFF	TGTGCCAGCTCACCCCGGGAGGCGGGAGGCACGAACACCGGGGAGCTGTTTTTT
TRBV2	TRBJ1-4	.	TRBD1	CASNPLGQGNEKLFF	TGTGCCAGCAACCCTTTGGGACAGGGTAATGAAAAACTGTTTTTT
TRBV10-3	TRBJ2-7	.	TRBD2	CAISGGSYEQYF	TGTGCCATCAGTGGCGGGAGTTACGAGCAGTACTTC
TRBV5-4	TRBJ2-1	.	TRBD2	CASSLAGAGGPREQFF	TGTGCCAGCAGCTTGGCCGGTGCGGGAGGGCCCCGAGAGCAGTTCTTC
TRBV5-3	TRBJ1-2	.	TRBD1	CARSYGTGVGYGYTF	TGTGCCAGAAGCTACGGGACAGGGGTGGGCTATGGCTACACCTTC
TRBV9	TRBJ2-5	.	TRBD1	CASNAGGGETQYF	TGTGCCAGCAACGCAGGGGGTGGGGAGACCCAGTACTTC
TRBV15	TRBJ2-3	.	.	CATSRGGARGDTQYF	TGTGCCACCAGCAGGGGGGGGGCCCGGGGAGATACGCAGTATTTT
TRBV7-9	TRBJ1-1	.	.	CASSRGGPRNTEAFF	TGTGCCAGCAGCCGAGGGGGTCCGCGGAACACTGAAGCTTTCTTT
TRBV4-3	TRBJ1-3	.	TRBD1	CASSPSRGLGGNTIYF	TGCGCCAGCAGCCCAAGCAGGGGGCTGGGAGGAAACACCATATATTTT
TRBV4-2	TRBJ1-4	.	TRBD1	CASSHPGGQGLGNEKLFF	TGTGCCAGCAGCCACCCAGGGGGACAGGGGTTGGGTAATGAAAAACTGTTTTTT
TRBV18	TRBJ2-2	.	TRBD2	CASSMVAGANTGELFF	TGTGCCAGCTCAATGGTAGCGGGGGCCAACACCGGGGAGCTGTTTTTT
TRBV18	TRBJ2-7	.	.	CASSPAANYEQYF	TGTGCCAGCTCACCGGCGGCTAACTACGAGCAGTACTTC
TRBV4-2	TRBJ2-1	.	TRBD1	CASSQGQAGDEQFF	TGTGCCAGCAGCCAGGGACAGGCCGGAGATGAGCAGTTCTTC
TRBV30	TRBJ1-1	.	TRBD1	CAWRGLGQGASEAFF	TGTGCCTGGAGGGGACTGGGACAGGGGGCCAGTGAAGCTTTCTTT
TRBV7-9	TRBJ2-3	.	.	CASSLGVYIASDTQYF	TGTGCCAGCAGCTTAGGAGTGTATATAGCCTCAGATACGCAGTATTTT
TRBV10-3	TRBJ2-1	.	TRBD2	CASQGSSGGAYNEQFF	TGTGCCTCCCAGGGGAGTAGCGGGGGGGCCTACAATGAGCAGTTCTTC
TRBV19	TRBJ1-5	few	.	CASTMEGRFQPQHF	TGTGCCAGTACCATGGAGGGACGGTTTCAGCCCCAGCATTTT
TRBV4-3	TRBJ2-5	.	TRBD1	CASSQDPGGRGQETQYF	TGCGCCAGCAGCCAAGATCCAGGGGGCAGGGGGCAAGAGACCCAGTACTTC
TRBV18	TRBJ2-2	.	TRBD2	CASSQLAGYTGELFF	TGTGCCAGCTCACAACTAGCGGGATACACCGGGGAGCTGTTTTTT
TRBV4-3	TRBJ2-1	.	.	CASSQDLVDEQFF	TGCGCCAGCAGCCAAGATCTAGTGGATGAGCAGTTCTTC
TRBV19	TRBJ1-5	.	.	CASSPGLSVQPQHF	TGTGCCAGTAGCCCGGGACTTAGCGTCCAGCCCCAGCATTTT
TRBV4-3	TRBJ1-2	.	.	CASSQDFGYGYTF	TGCGCCAGCAGCCAAGACTTCGGCTATGGCTACACCTTC
TRBV19	TRBJ2-7	.	TRBD1	CASSSQGELGSYEQYF	TGTGCCAGTAGTAGTCAGGGGGAATTAGGGTCCTACGAGCAGTACTTC
TRBV5-4	TRBJ2-5	.	.	CASSSNIGGETQYF	TGTGCCAGCAGCTCTAACATTGGCGGAGAGACCCAGTACTTC
TRBV27	TRBJ2-5	.	TRBD1	CATQTGGAFRETQYF	TGTGCCACCCAGACAGGGGGCGCCTTTAGAGAGACCCAGTACTTC
TRBV4-3	TRBJ1-2	.	.	CASSQVYNRLTLWGYTF	TGCGCCAGCAGCCAAGTTTATAACAGGTTAACCCTATGGGGCTACACCTTC
TRBV7-6	TRBJ1-2	.	.	CASSLVRAGATSGYTF	TGTGCCAGCAGCTTAGTCAGAGCAGGGGCCACGAGTGGCTACACCTTC
TRBV11-3	TRBJ2-7	.	.	CASSFRDISYEQYF	TGTGCCAGCAGCTTTCGGGACATCTCCTACGAGCAGTACTTC
TRBV12-5	TRBJ1-1	.	.	CASGPRGGTEAFF	TGTGCTAGTGGTCCGAGGGGAGGCACTGAAGCTTTCTTT
TRBV7-9	TRBJ1-1	.	.	CASSLVANTEAFF	TGTGCCAGCAGCTTAGTGGCGAACACTGAAGCTTTCTTT
TRBV19	TRBJ1-5	.	.	CASSPVKSQPQHF	TGTGCCAGTAGCCCCGTTAAGAGTCAGCCCCAGCATTTT
TRBV7-9	TRBJ2-1	.	.	CASSFRSSYNEQFF	TGTGCCAGCAGCTTTAGGAGCTCCTACAATGAGCAGTTCTTC
TRBV27	TRBJ2-4	.	.	CASSFLGENIQYF	TGTGCCAGCAGTTTTTTGGGAGAAAACATTCAGTACTTC
TRBV29-1	TRBJ2-3	.	.	CSVEAAATDTQYF	TGCAGCGTTGAAGCAGCGGCCACAGATACGCAGTATTTT
TRBV4-3	TRBJ1-4	.	.	CASSQDRGVLEKLFF	TGCGCCAGCAGCCAAGACCGGGGGGTTCTCGAAAAACTGTTTTTT
TRBV12-5	TRBJ2-1	.	TRBD2	CASGSKPAGDEQFF	TGTGCTAGTGGATCTAAGCCGGCGGGGGATGAGCAGTTCTTC
TRBV5-1	TRBJ2-5	.	TRBD2	CASSGGTSGRNQETQYF	TGCGCCAGCAGCGGAGGGACTAGCGGGAGGAATCAAGAGACCCAGTACTTC
TRBV19	TRBJ1-4	.	.	CASSIGQPEKLFF	TGTGCCAGTAGTATAGGACAGCCTGAAAAACTGTTTTTT
TRBV6-1	TRBJ2-2	.	.	CASTPPGIPGELFF	TGTGCCAGCACTCCGCCGGGGATTCCGGGGGAGCTGTTTTTT
TRBV5-1	TRBJ1-2	.	.	CASSEGGQQNYGYTF	TGCGCCAGCAGCGAGGGAGGCCAACAGAACTATGGCTACACCTTC